This T cell receptor (beta chain) stems from a study of neurological immune-mediated disorders. Study-wide findings and caveats: The highest TCR clonal expansion occurred in HTLV-1-associated myelopathy; multiple sclerosis fell below healthy controls. The absence of shared CDR3 amino acid sequences among expanded clones across subjects suggests private repertoires in all groups.

The cDNA was synthesized by means of template-switch 5'RACE, which was carried out with 10-nucleotide random UMIs. A single record per CDR3 protein comes from TCRdb applying MiXCR to the 5' RACE reads. In the table there are almost 85,000 distinct CDR3 sequences, approximately 2.4% of which are singletons. This clonotype was seen many times. Its antigen remains unidentified. The germline V gene has CDR1 SGHRS and CDR2 YFSETQ. The trim removed 4 bases at V and 2 bases at J, leaving 7 bases unmatched. The length of the CDR3 is 15 residues. The chain has TRBV5-1 and TRBJ1-1; the match to TRBD1 covers 8 bases. This receptor was taken from a woman aged 30 to 39 with multiple sclerosis. The source material was PBMCs. The CDR3 loop reads CASSAGTGPNTEAFF. For the CDR3, the DNA is TGCGCCAGCAGCGCAGGGACAGGACCTAACACTGAAGCTTTCTTT.